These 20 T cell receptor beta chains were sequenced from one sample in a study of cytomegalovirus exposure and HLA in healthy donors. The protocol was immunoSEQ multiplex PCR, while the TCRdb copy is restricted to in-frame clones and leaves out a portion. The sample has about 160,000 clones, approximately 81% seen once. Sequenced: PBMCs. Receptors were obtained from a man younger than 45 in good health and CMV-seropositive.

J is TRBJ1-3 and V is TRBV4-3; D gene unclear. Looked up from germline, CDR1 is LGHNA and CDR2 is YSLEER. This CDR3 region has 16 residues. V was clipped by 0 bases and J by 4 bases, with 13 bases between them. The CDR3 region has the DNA TGCGCCAGCAGCCAAGATTATCCACCCGAGGGAAACACCATATATTTT. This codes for CASSQDYPPEGNTIYF.

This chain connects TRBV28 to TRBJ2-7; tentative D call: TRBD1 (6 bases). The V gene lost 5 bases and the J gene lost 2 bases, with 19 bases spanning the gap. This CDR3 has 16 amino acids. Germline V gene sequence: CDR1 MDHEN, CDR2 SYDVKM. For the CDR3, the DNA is TGTGCCAGCAGTCCGTTGCCCCGGGACACGACCTACGAGCAGTACTTC. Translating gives CASSPLPRDTTYEQYF.

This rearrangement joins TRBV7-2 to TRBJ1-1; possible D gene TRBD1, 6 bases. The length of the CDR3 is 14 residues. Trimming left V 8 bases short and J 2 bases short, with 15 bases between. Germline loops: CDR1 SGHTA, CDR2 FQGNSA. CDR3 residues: CASATTGTNTEAFF. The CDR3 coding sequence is TGTGCCAGCGCCACAACCGGGACAAACACTGAAGCTTTCTTT.

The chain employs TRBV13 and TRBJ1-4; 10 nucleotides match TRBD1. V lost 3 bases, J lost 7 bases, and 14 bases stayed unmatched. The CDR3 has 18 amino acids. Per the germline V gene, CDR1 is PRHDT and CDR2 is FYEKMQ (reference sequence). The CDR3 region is CASSFSTGGLSGAEKLFF. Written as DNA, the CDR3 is TGTGCCAGCAGCTTCTCGACAGGGGGCCTCTCCGGGGCTGAAAAACTGTTTTTT.

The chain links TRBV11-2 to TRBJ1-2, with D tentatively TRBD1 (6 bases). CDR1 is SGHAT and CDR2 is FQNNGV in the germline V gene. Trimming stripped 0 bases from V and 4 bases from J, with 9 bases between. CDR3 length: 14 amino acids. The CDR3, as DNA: TGTGCCAGCAGCTTAGAGGGGACAACCTATGGCTACACCTTC. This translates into CASSLEGTTYGYTF. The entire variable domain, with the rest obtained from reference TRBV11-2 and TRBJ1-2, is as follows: EAGVAQSPRYKIIEKRQSVAFWCNPISGHATLYWYQQILGQGPKLLIQFQNNGVVDDSQLPKDRFSAERLKGVDSTLKIQPAKLEDSAVYLCASSLEGTTYGYTFGSGTRLTVV.

Here the CDR3 reads CASSREGGRPYTGELFF. CDR3 bases: TGTGCCAGCAGCCGAGAGGGGGGGAGACCCTACACCGGGGAGCTGTTTTTT. The V call is TRBV5-6, the J call TRBJ2-2; possibly TRBD2 for D (7 bases). The length of the CDR3 is 17 residues. Germline V gives CDR1 SGHDT, CDR2 YYEEEE. V was cut by 4 bases and J by 3 bases, with 19 bases left in between.

The CDR3 DNA reads TGTGCCAGCAGCGCGGGACAGGGGAAAGAGACCCAGTACTTC. Its translation: CASSAGQGKETQYF. V usage is TRBV9 and J usage is TRBJ2-5, with 10 positions matching TRBD1. V shed 3 bases and J 3 bases; nucleotides not matched to a gene: 2. The germline V gene has CDR1 SGDLS and CDR2 YYNGEE. The CDR3 runs to 14 residues.

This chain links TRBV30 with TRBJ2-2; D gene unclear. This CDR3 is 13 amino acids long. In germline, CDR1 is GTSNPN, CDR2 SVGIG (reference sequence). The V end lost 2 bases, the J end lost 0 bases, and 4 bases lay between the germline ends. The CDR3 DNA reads TGTGCCTGGAGTTATACGAACACCGGGGAGCTGTTTTTT. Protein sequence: CAWSYTNTGELFF. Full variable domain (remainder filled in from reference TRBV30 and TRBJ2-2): SQTIHQWPATLVQPVGSPLSLECTVEGTSNPNLYWYRQAAGRGLQLLFYSVGIGQISSEVPQNLSASRPQDRQFILSSKKLLLSDSGFYLCAWSYTNTGELFFGEGSRLTVL.

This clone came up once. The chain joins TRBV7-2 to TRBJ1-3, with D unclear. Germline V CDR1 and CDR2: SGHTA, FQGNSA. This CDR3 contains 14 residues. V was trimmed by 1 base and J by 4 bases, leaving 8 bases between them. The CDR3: CASSLDSTGNTIYF. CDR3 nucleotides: TGTGCCAGCAGCTTAGACTCTACGGGAAACACCATATATTTT.

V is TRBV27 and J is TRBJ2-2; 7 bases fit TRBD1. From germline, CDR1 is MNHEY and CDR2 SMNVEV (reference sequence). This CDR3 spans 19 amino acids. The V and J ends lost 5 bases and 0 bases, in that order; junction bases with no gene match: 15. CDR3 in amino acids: CASSPILGSGTANTGELFF. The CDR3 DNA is TGTGCCAGCAGTCCTATCCTCGGCTCCGGGACAGCGAACACCGGGGAGCTGTTTTTT.

The CDR3 DNA is TGTGCCAGGCGTACGAGTCCTAACAGGGGGCTCTGGGGCCAGCCCCAGCATTTT. Its translation is CARRTSPNRGLWGQPQHF. The J gene is TRBJ1-5, the V gene TRBV2, with 9 bases lining up with TRBD1. This CDR3 has 18 residues. With V trimmed by 9 bases and J by 7 bases, 22 bases remained unmatched. Germline CDR1 reads SNHLY; CDR2 reads FYNNEI.

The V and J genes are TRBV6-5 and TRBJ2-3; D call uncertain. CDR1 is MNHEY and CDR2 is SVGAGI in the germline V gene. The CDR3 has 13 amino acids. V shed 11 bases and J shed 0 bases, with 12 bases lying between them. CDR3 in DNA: TGTGCCTCCAGCACGGGTAGCACAGATACGCAGTATTTT. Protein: CASSTGSTDTQYF.

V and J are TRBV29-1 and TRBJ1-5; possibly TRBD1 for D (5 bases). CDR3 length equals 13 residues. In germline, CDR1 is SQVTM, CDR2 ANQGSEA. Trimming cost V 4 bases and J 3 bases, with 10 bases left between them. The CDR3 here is CSVGQRNNQPQHF. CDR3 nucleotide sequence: TGCAGCGTTGGACAGAGGAACAATCAGCCCCAGCATTTT.

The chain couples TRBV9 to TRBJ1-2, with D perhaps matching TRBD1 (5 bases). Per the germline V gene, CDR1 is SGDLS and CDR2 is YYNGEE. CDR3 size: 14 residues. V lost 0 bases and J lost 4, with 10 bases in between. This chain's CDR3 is CASSVGDSPYGYTF. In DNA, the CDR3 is TGTGCCAGCAGCGTAGGAGACAGCCCCTATGGCTACACCTTC.

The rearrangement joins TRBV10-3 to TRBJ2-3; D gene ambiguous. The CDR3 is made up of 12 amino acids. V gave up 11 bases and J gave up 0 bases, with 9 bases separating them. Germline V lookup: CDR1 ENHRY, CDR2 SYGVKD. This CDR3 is CASAGSTDTQYF. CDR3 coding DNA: TGTGCCTCGGCCGGGAGCACAGATACGCAGTATTTT.

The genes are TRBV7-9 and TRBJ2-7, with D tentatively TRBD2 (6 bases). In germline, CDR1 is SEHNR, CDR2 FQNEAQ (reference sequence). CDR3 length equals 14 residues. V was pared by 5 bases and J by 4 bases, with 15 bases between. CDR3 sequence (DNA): TGTGCCAGCAGCGAGGACGGAGGGGAGTACGAGCAGTACTTC. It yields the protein CASSEDGGEYEQYF.

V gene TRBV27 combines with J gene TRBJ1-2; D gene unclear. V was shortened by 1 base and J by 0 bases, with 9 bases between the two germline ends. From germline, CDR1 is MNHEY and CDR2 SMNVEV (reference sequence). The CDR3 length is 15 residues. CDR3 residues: CASSLFPVPNYGYTF. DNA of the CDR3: TGTGCCAGCAGTTTATTTCCGGTTCCTAACTATGGCTACACCTTC.

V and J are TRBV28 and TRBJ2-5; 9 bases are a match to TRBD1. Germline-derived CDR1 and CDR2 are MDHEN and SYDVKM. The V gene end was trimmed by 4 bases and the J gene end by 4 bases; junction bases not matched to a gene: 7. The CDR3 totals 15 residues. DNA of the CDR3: TGTGCCAGCAGTTACAGGGGGCAAGCCCGAGAGACCCAGTACTTC. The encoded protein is CASSYRGQARETQYF. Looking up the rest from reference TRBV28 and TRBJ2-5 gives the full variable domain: DVKVTQSSRYLVKRTGEKVFLECVQDMDHENMFWYRQDPGLGLRLIYFSYDVKMKEKGDIPEGYSVSREKKERFSLILESASTNQTSMYLCASSYRGQARETQYFGPGTRLLVL.

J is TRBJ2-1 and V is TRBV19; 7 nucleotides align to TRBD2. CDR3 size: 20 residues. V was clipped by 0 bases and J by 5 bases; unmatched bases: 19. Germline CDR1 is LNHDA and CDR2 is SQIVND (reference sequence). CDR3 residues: CASSIDPPWASGDYNNEQFF. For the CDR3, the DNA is TGTGCCAGTAGTATAGATCCCCCCTGGGCTAGCGGAGACTATAACAATGAGCAGTTCTTC.

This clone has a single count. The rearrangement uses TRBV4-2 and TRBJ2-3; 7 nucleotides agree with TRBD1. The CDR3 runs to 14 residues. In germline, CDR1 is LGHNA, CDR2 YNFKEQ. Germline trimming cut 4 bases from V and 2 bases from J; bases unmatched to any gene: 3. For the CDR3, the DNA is TGTGCCAGCAGCCCTGGGACAGCCACAGATACGCAGTATTTT. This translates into CASSPGTATDTQYF.